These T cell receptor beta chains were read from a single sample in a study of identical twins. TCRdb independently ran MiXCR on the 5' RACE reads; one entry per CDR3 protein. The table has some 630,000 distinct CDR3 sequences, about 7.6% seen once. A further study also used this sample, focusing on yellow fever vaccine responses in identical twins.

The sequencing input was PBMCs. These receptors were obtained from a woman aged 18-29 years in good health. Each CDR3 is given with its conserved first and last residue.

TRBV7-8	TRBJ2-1	CASSLASGGWNEQFF
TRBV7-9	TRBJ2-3	CASSLPTSGEGADTQYF
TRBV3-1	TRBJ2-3	CASSQDSGRDRDTQYF
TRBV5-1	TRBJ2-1	CASRLGLNEQFF
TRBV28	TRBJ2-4	CASSIAGEAKNIQYF
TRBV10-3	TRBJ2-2	CATGTVGTGELFF
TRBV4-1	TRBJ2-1	CASSPSPEFF
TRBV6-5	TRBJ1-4	CASSYSSPGLVNEKLFF
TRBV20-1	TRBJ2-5	CSARIPGLGVPETQYF
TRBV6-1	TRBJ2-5	CASRFVSETQYF